The sequence of this TCR beta chain was determined in a study of CD8 T cells in Susac syndrome. Findings of the study overall: The study found that Susac CD8+ clonal expansion peaked in TEMRA cells and active patients. The number of Susac-specific public clones found was sixteen in total CD8+ repertoires and 4 to 6 in CD8+ TEMRA repertoires.

The recently defined diagnostic criteria for definite or probable disease were met by the Susac syndrome patients. Random hexamers were used to reverse transcribe the RNA input (roughly 0.5 to 1 ug). An immunoSEQ multiplex PCR amplified TCR beta CDR3 over 54 Vbeta and 13 Jbeta. TCRdb ran MiXCR on the immunoSEQ multiplex PCR reads and lists one entry per CDR3 protein. The sample records some 120,000 distinct CDR3 sequences, 90% to 95% being singletons. The CDR3 has 16 amino acids. Germline V gene lookup returns CDR1 SGHRS and CDR2 YFSETQ. The V end lost 0 bases, the J end lost 1 base, and 13 bases lay between the germline ends. As for this clonotype: Its antigen is not identified.

Sequences were obtained from CD8+ T cells from PBMCs. This chain joins TRBV5-1 and TRBJ1-1; the D is unclear. This TCR was sampled from a human donor with Susac syndrome. CDR3 protein: CASSLGALTENTEAFF. CDR3 bases: TGCGCCAGCAGCTTGGGGGCCCTGACGGAGAACACTGAAGCTTTCTTT.